The rows below give T cell receptor beta chains drawn from one sample of a study of cytomegalovirus exposure and HLA in healthy donors. Assay used: immunoSEQ multiplex PCR; TCRdb lists only in-frame clones, some missing. In the table there are over 150,000 clones, over 75% of which are singletons. Sequencing used PBMCs. These receptors came from a woman aged 45-60 years in good health and CMV-seropositive. CDR3s include the opening cysteine and the closing phenylalanine or tryptophan. The D gene is left open where the match is weak. Clone size is given for some rows only: seen once, a few or many times, or a class if the clone is expanded.

V gene	clone size	D gene	J gene	CDR3 protein	CDR3 DNA
TRBV7-2	.	.	TRBJ2-1	CASSSMRLGNEQFF	TGTGCCAGCAGCTCGATGCGGTTGGGCAATGAGCAGTTCTTC
TRBV7-9	.	TRBD1	TRBJ1-5	CASSPTGGNSNQPQHF	TGTGCCAGCAGCCCCACAGGGGGCAATAGCAATCAGCCCCAGCATTTT
TRBV11-2	.	.	TRBJ2-1	CASSPYNEQFF	TGTGCCAGCAGCCCATACAATGAGCAGTTCTTC
TRBV21-1	.	.	TRBJ2-7	CASSSRPRDSYEQYF	TGTGCCAGCAGCAGCCGACCCAGGGACTCCTACGAGCAGTACTTC
TRBV15	.	.	TRBJ1-5	CATSSVWGVQSNQPQHF	TGTGCCACCAGCAGCGTATGGGGGGTGCAGAGCAATCAGCCCCAGCATTTT
TRBV28	.	TRBD1	TRBJ1-2	CASRGQGEHYGYTF	TGTGCCAGCAGGGGACAGGGGGAGCACTATGGCTACACCTTC
TRBV5-1	.	.	TRBJ1-1	CASSFGANTEAFF	TGCGCCAGCAGCTTTGGAGCGAACACTGAAGCTTTCTTT
TRBV15	.	.	TRBJ2-3	CATSRDRVGADTQYF	TGTGCCACCAGCAGAGATAGGGTAGGGGCGGATACGCAGTATTTT
TRBV9	few	.	TRBJ2-2	CASSVVPAATGELFF	TGTGCCAGCAGCGTAGTTCCAGCGGCAACCGGGGAGCTGTTTTTT
TRBV7-9	.	.	TRBJ1-2	CASSPGTPRGEGYTF	TGTGCCAGCAGCCCCGGGACACCCAGGGGCGAGGGCTACACCTTC
TRBV6-5	.	TRBD1	TRBJ2-5	CASSYLRGQETQYF	TGTGCCAGCAGTTACTTGAGGGGGCAGGAGACCCAGTACTTC
TRBV6-5	.	.	TRBJ2-1	CASTVGVNDNEQFF	TGTGCCAGCACGGTAGGGGTAAACGACAATGAGCAGTTCTTC
TRBV6-6	.	.	TRBJ1-5	CASSYSLADNQPQHF	TGTGCCAGCAGTTACTCGCTGGCAGACAATCAGCCCCAGCATTTT
TRBV11-2	once	.	TRBJ1-1	CASSLDRAPAEAFF	TGTGCCAGCAGCTTAGATCGAGCCCCTGCTGAAGCTTTCTTT
TRBV19	.	.	TRBJ1-1	CASSSQPTGGTEAFF	TGTGCCAGTAGTTCACAACCGACGGGGGGGACTGAAGCTTTCTTT
TRBV7-2	once	TRBD2	TRBJ2-5	CASRSGLAGTIQETQYF	TGTGCCAGCAGATCAGGACTAGCGGGGACTATCCAAGAGACCCAGTACTTC
TRBV28	once	TRBD1	TRBJ1-2	CASSLGDREYGYTF	TGTGCCAGCAGTTTAGGGGACAGGGAGTATGGCTACACCTTC
TRBV7-9	.	.	TRBJ1-3	CSSSLDAGWAGNTIYF	TGTTCCAGCAGCTTAGACGCAGGGTGGGCTGGAAACACCATATATTTT
TRBV7-9	.	.	TRBJ1-5	CASSLEGPQPQHF	TGTGCCAGCAGCTTAGAGGGGCCCCAGCCCCAGCATTTT
TRBV5-1	.	TRBD2	TRBJ2-5	CASSASGDLGETQYF	TGCGCCAGCAGCGCTAGCGGGGACCTGGGGGAGACCCAGTACTTC
TRBV7-2	.	.	TRBJ1-2	CASSLGQGPYGYTF	TGTGCCAGCAGCTTAGGCCAGGGCCCCTATGGCTACACCTTC
TRBV18	.	TRBD2	TRBJ2-3	CASSPPALAGGYTDTQYF	TGTGCCAGCTCACCACCCGCACTAGCGGGAGGGTACACAGATACGCAGTATTTT
TRBV18	.	.	TRBJ2-1	CASSPFKLEVSYNEQFF	TGTGCCAGCTCACCTTTTAAACTAGAGGTCTCCTACAATGAGCAGTTCTTC
TRBV7-2	.	TRBD1	TRBJ1-5	CASRPDRGSSNQPQHF	TGTGCCAGCAGACCCGACAGGGGGTCAAGCAATCAGCCCCAGCATTTT
TRBV27	few	TRBD2	TRBJ2-5	CASSLLGAGGLETQYF	TGTGCCAGCAGTTTATTAGGAGCGGGGGGGCTAGAGACCCAGTACTTC
TRBV6-5	.	.	TRBJ1-4	CASRPPSEGEKLFF	TGTGCCAGCAGACCTCCCTCGGAGGGGGAAAAACTGTTTTTT
TRBV7-9	.	.	TRBJ2-2	CASSLVRGYTGELFF	TGTGCCAGCAGCTTAGTTAGGGGCTACACCGGGGAGCTGTTTTTT
TRBV2	.	.	TRBJ1-1	CASRLSYTEAFF	TGTGCCAGCAGGCTAAGCTACACTGAAGCTTTCTTT
TRBV10-3	.	.	TRBJ2-7	CAISGARGGFHEQYF	TGTGCCATCAGTGGGGCAAGGGGGGGGTTCCACGAGCAGTACTTC
TRBV19	.	TRBD2	TRBJ2-5	CASSMAQGRVRETQYF	TGTGCCAGTAGTATGGCTCAAGGGAGGGTACGGGAGACCCAGTACTTC
TRBV29-1	.	.	TRBJ2-7	CSVSQGSVYEQYF	TGCAGCGTCTCACAGGGTAGCGTCTACGAGCAGTACTTC
TRBV7-7	.	TRBD1	TRBJ2-2	CASSTGTGRTGELFF	TGTGCTAGCAGTACCGGGACAGGACGAACCGGGGAGCTGTTTTTT
TRBV11-2	.	.	TRBJ2-3	CASSSYRGTDTQYF	TGTGCCAGCAGCTCTTATCGGGGCACAGATACGCAGTATTTT
TRBV28	.	.	TRBJ1-1	CASIHPTGHTEAFF	TGTGCCAGCATTCATCCGACAGGTCACACTGAAGCTTTCTTT
TRBV15	.	.	TRBJ2-5	CATSRDRGMIETQYF	TGTGCCACCAGCAGAGATAGGGGGATGATTGAGACCCAGTACTTC
TRBV5-4	.	.	TRBJ2-3	CASSNGTTVSTDTQYF	TGTGCCAGCAGCAACGGGACAACCGTTAGCACAGATACGCAGTATTTT
TRBV18	.	TRBD2	TRBJ2-2	CASSPRTSGSGTGELFF	TGTGCCAGCTCACCAAGGACTAGCGGGAGTGGTACCGGGGAGCTGTTTTTT
TRBV28	few	.	TRBJ2-5	CASSYYAETQYF	TGTGCCAGCAGTTACTACGCGGAGACCCAGTACTTC
TRBV6-6	.	.	TRBJ2-7	CASSYRAGDFEQYF	TGTGCCAGCAGTTACCGGGCCGGGGACTTCGAGCAGTACTTC
TRBV30	few	TRBD1	TRBJ1-4	CAWSPGTGEKLFF	TGTGCCTGGAGCCCAGGGACAGGAGAAAAACTGTTTTTT
TRBV28	.	.	TRBJ1-3	CASSLLGQGGNTIYF	TGTGCCAGCAGTTTATTAGGGCAGGGGGGAAACACCATATATTTT
TRBV28	.	.	TRBJ2-7	CAGSTGSYEQYF	TGTGCCGGTTCGACAGGTTCCTACGAGCAGTACTTC
TRBV30	.	TRBD2	TRBJ2-5	CAWSGNSGETQYF	TGTGCCTGGAGTGGTAATAGCGGGGAGACCCAGTACTTC
TRBV7-2	.	TRBD1	TRBJ2-7	CASSFMDRGEQYF	TGTGCCAGCAGCTTTATGGACAGGGGAGAGCAGTACTTC
TRBV30	.	.	TRBJ1-1	CARQGMGNTEAFF	TGTGCCCGGCAGGGTATGGGTAACACTGAAGCTTTCTTT
TRBV5-1	.	.	TRBJ1-1	CASESGQMNTEAFF	TGCGCCAGCGAGTCCGGACAGATGAACACTGAAGCTTTCTTT
TRBV7-8	.	TRBD1	TRBJ2-5	CASSLDGTGGKTQYF	TGTGCCAGCAGCTTAGATGGGACAGGGGGGAAGACCCAGTACTTC
TRBV6-1	once	.	TRBJ2-7	CASSGLFEQYF	TGTGCCAGCAGTGGACTATTCGAGCAGTACTTC
TRBV7-9	.	.	TRBJ2-7	CSSSLGQISYEQYF	TGTTCCAGCAGCTTAGGACAGATCTCCTACGAGCAGTACTTC
TRBV7-2	.	TRBD2	TRBJ2-7	CASSLKAGGGSEQYF	TGTGCCAGCAGCTTAAAAGCGGGCGGCGGGAGCGAGCAGTACTTC
TRBV10-3	few	.	TRBJ1-2	CAISDFQGRGGYTF	TGTGCCATCAGTGATTTTCAGGGGCGTGGTGGCTACACCTTC
TRBV28	.	TRBD1	TRBJ1-4	CASRRAGGHEKLFF	TGTGCCAGCCGGCGGGCAGGGGGCCATGAAAAACTGTTTTTT
TRBV29-1	once	.	TRBJ1-2	CSVDNRDDYGYTF	TGCAGCGTTGATAACAGGGACGACTATGGCTACACCTTC
TRBV6-5	few	.	TRBJ1-5	CASSLSGQHNQPQHF	TGTGCCAGCAGTTTGTCTGGACAGCACAATCAGCCCCAGCATTTT
TRBV11-2	.	.	TRBJ1-1	CASTHVSGNTEAFF	TGTGCCAGCACTCATGTCAGCGGAAACACTGAAGCTTTCTTT